What follows describes a single TCR beta chain. Its antigen is not known. These data are taken from a study of Tregs in tolerant kidney transplant recipients. Regarding the study as a whole: Tolerant patients' donor-specific Tregs expanded beyond overall Tregs, suggesting antigen-driven growth. The small number of patients limits these findings pending further validation. Expanding Tregs on activated donor B cells appeared to best identify donor-specific TCRbeta clones.

Libraries were prepared by immunoSEQ multiplex PCR; TCRdb keeps only in-frame clonotypes and omits some of them. Of tens of thousands of clones in the sample, 75% to 95% were seen once. The CDR3 loop spans 15 amino acids. The V segment lost 5 bases and the J segment 9 bases; nucleotides outside the gene matches: 14. The germline CDR1 and CDR2 sequences are SGHAT and FQNNGV. This specimen was Tregs from blood, taken before the transplant. This TCR was sampled from a human donor who received a combined kidney and bone marrow transplant. V is TRBV11-2 and J is TRBJ1-2; 8 bases are a match to TRBD1. This CDR3 is CASSDGTGGTQSYTF. In nucleotides, the CDR3 is TGTGCCAGCAGCGACGGGACAGGAGGGACTCAAAGCTACACCTTC.